Listed here are 30 T cell receptor beta chains from one sample, sequenced in a study of a mutant IDH1 vaccine in newly diagnosed glioma. Libraries were prepared by immunoSEQ multiplex PCR; TCRdb keeps only in-frame clonotypes and omits some of them. The sample includes over 45,000 clones, around 84% of them seen just once. Their antigens remain unidentified. Time point described: week 5, during vaccination. What each vaccine dose contained was 300 ug of mutant IDH1 20-mer peptide, accompanied by topical imiquimod. This sample comprised PBMCs, obtained from a glioma patient whose treatment included an IDH1 peptide vaccine. All receptors derive from a woman between 50 and 59 years old with glioma.

The CDR3 protein is CASSLLADTYEQYF. CDR3 DNA sequence: TGTGCCAGCAGCTTACTAGCAGACACCTACGAGCAGTACTTC. The genes are TRBV7-2 and TRBJ2-7, with D perhaps TRBD2 (5 bases). CDR1 and CDR2 from the germline V gene are SGHTA and FQGNSA. The CDR3 is 14 amino acids. Trimming cost V 2 bases and J 2 bases, with 10 bases left between them.

This clone rates as medium-sized. The CDR3 nucleotides read TGTGCCAGCAGTGACGGGACTAGCACCGGGGAGCTGTTTTTT. Its protein product is CASSDGTSTGELFF. The genes are TRBV6-4 and TRBJ2-2; 8 nucleotides align to TRBD2. Trimming cost V 2 bases and J 4 bases; bases outside gene matches: 0. Germline lookup yields CDR1 MRHNA and CDR2 SNTAGT. The CDR3 loop spans 14 amino acids.

This clone has only one observation. V usage is TRBV6-5 and J usage is TRBJ1-1, with D perhaps TRBD1 (5 bases). The CDR3 contains 15 residues. Germline assignment: CDR1 MNHEY and CDR2 SVGAGI. The V gene lost 5 bases and the J gene lost 2 bases, with 15 bases spanning the gap. CDR3 amino acids: CASSSRGDENTEAFF. The CDR3 nucleotides read TGTGCCAGCAGTAGTAGGGGAGATGAAAACACTGAAGCTTTCTTT.

This chain links TRBV7-9 with TRBJ1-4; the match to TRBD1 covers 7 bases. Germline V CDR1 and CDR2: SEHNR, FQNEAQ (reference sequence). V lost 5 bases to trimming and J lost 8 bases; unmatched junction nucleotides: 8. CDR3 size: 14 residues. Here the CDR3 reads CASSQRQGGEKLFF. The CDR3 region has the DNA TGTGCCAGCAGCCAACGACAGGGAGGAGAAAAACTGTTTTTT.

This clone has more than one count but fewer than ten. The chain employs TRBV6-1 and TRBJ2-5; D remains unclear. CDR1 MNHNS and CDR2 SASEGT come from the germline V gene. Trimming shortened V by 7 bases and J by 1 base, and 7 bases separated the two germline ends. There are 12 residues in the CDR3. The CDR3 here is CASNGPQETQYF. In DNA form, the CDR3 reads TGTGCCAGCAACGGGCCCCAAGAGACCCAGTACTTC.

The rearrangement links TRBV28 to TRBJ2-7; D is perhaps TRBD2 (7 bases). V was cut by 6 bases and J by 2 bases, with 20 bases left in between. Per germline, CDR1 MDHEN and CDR2 SYDVKM. This CDR3 is built from 16 residues. CDR3 DNA: TGTGCCAGCAGGCTCCCCGGGGGGCCCATTCCCTACGAGCAGTACTTC. Translation: CASRLPGGPIPYEQYF.

This clone appeared once. The gene calls are TRBV5-1 and TRBJ1-1; perhaps TRBD1 as D (5 bases). The V and J ends lost 1 base and 3 bases respectively, with 7 bases between them. This CDR3 comprises 13 residues. Germline V gene sequence: CDR1 SGHRS, CDR2 YFSETQ. The CDR3 sequence is CASSLRDYTEAFF. The CDR3 region has the DNA TGCGCCAGCAGCTTGCGGGACTACACTGAAGCTTTCTTT.

This clone was seen a handful of times. V is TRBV2 and J is TRBJ2-5, with 8 positions matching TRBD2. The CDR3 totals 14 residues. V shed 2 bases, J shed 2 bases, and the junction held 1 base outside the gene matches. Germline-derived CDR1 and CDR2 are SNHLY and FYNNEI. The CDR3 sequence: CASSESGGQETQYF. The CDR3 region has the DNA TGTGCCAGCAGTGAATCGGGGGGGCAAGAGACCCAGTACTTC. Supplemented by reference TRBV2 and TRBJ2-5, the full variable domain reads EPEVTQTPSHQVTQMGQEVILRCVPISNHLYFYWYRQILGQKVEFLVSFYNNEISEKSEIFDDQFSVERPDGSNFTLKIRSTKLEDSAMYFCASSESGGQETQYFGPGTRLLVL.

A few counts support this clone. This chain uses TRBV5-4 with TRBJ1-1; the D is unclear. The CDR3 extends over 13 amino acids. Germline V gene sequence: CDR1 SGHNT, CDR2 YYREEE (reference sequence). With 3 bases removed from V and 1 base from J, the gap between germline ends came to 7 bases. The CDR3, as DNA: TGTGCCAGCAGCTCGAGAGGGAACACTGAAGCTTTCTTT. Residues: CASSSRGNTEAFF.

This clone appeared a few times. The chain employs TRBV2 and TRBJ1-5; D gene ambiguous. V was trimmed by 3 bases and J by 0 bases, leaving 6 bases between them. CDR1 is SNHLY, CDR2 FYNNEI, per germline. The CDR3 length is 14 residues. CDR3 amino acids: CASSDQHSNQPQHF. CDR3 nucleotide sequence: TGTGCCAGCAGTGACCAGCATAGCAATCAGCCCCAGCATTTT.

The chain joins TRBV19 to TRBJ2-5; 8 bases match TRBD1. J was trimmed by 7 bases and V by 6 bases; bases with no gene match: 13. Germline values: CDR1 LNHDA, CDR2 SQIVND (reference sequence). The CDR3 contains 15 residues. The CDR3 DNA is TGTGCCAGTAGCGCCGGACAGGGCCCCTCTGTGACCCAGTACTTC. Its protein product is CASSAGQGPSVTQYF.

The chain is built from TRBV5-1 and TRBJ1-5; D may be TRBD1 (6 bases). The V end was cut by 0 bases, the J end by 9 bases, with 10 bases between. The V gene's germline CDR1 is SGHRS and CDR2 YFSETQ. This CDR3 is built from 13 residues. This CDR3 is CASSLAGAGPQHF. In DNA form, the CDR3 reads TGCGCCAGCAGCTTGGCAGGGGCCGGGCCCCAGCATTTT.

The chain recombines TRBV6-1 with TRBJ2-2; 7 nucleotides align to TRBD1. Germline CDR1 and CDR2: MNHNS and SASEGT. The CDR3 loop spans 14 amino acids. With 6 bases clipped from V and 4 bases from J, the junction kept 5 bases outside the gene matches. CDR3 sequence (DNA): TGTGCCAGCAGCGGGCGACAGGGCACCGGGGAGCTGTTTTTT. Protein: CASSGRQGTGELFF.

V gene TRBV27 combines with J gene TRBJ2-7; 9 bases fit TRBD1. Germline CDR1 and CDR2: MNHEY and SMNVEV (reference sequence). The CDR3 length is 13 residues. V gave up 8 bases and J gave up 3 bases; unmatched junction bases: 5. CDR3 DNA: TGTGCCAGCGCGCGGGACAGGGTCTACGAGCAGTACTTC. Its protein product is CASARDRVYEQYF.

This chain joins TRBV9 and TRBJ2-2; 8 nucleotides align to TRBD1. Germline loops: CDR1 SGDLS, CDR2 YYNGEE. The V segment lost 4 bases and the J segment 0 bases; nucleotides outside the gene matches: 2. This CDR3 has 15 amino acids. This CDR3 is CASSPQGANTGELFF. The CDR3 nucleotides read TGTGCCAGCAGCCCACAGGGGGCGAACACCGGGGAGCTGTTTTTT.

The chain has TRBV5-1 and TRBJ1-1; D is uncertain. Germline CDR1 reads SGHRS; CDR2 reads YFSETQ. Deletions cut 0 bases from V and 4 bases from J, with 7 bases between. The CDR3 runs to 13 residues. In DNA form, the CDR3 reads TGCGCCAGCAGCTTGGAAGGTGTCACTGAAGCTTTCTTT. Protein product: CASSLEGVTEAFF.

The V call is TRBV18, the J call TRBJ1-3; D unresolved. The CDR3 is made up of 13 amino acids. V lost 2 bases and J 5 bases, leaving 7 bases between the germline ends. Germline CDR1 and CDR2: KGHSH and LQKENI. CDR3 in amino acids: CASSPEVRNTIYF. The CDR3 DNA reads as TGTGCCAGCTCACCAGAGGTTAGAAACACCATATATTTT.

J is TRBJ2-3 and V is TRBV4-1; the match to TRBD1 covers 7 bases. The length of the CDR3 is 16 residues. V trimming: 1 base; J trimming: 2 bases; junction bases outside the gene matches: 6. Germline loops: CDR1 MGHRA, CDR2 YSYEKL. As DNA, the CDR3 is TGCGCCAGCAGCCAAGGACTGGACAGGTACACAGATACGCAGTATTTT. The encoded protein is CASSQGLDRYTDTQYF.

The chain employs TRBV19 and TRBJ1-1; 7 bases are shared with TRBD1. The trim removed 3 bases at V and 11 bases at J, leaving 6 bases unmatched. CDR1 LNHDA and CDR2 SQIVND come from the germline V gene (reference sequence). This CDR3 spans 12 amino acids. For the CDR3, the DNA is TGTGCCAGTAGTATCCGACAGGGTAACGCTTTCTTT. Translating it yields CASSIRQGNAFF.

The chain links TRBV7-2 to TRBJ1-1; the D is unclear. CDR1 and CDR2 from the germline V gene are SGHTA and FQGNSA. This CDR3 contains 14 residues. V lost 5 bases and J 2 bases, leaving 12 bases between the germline ends. CDR3 in amino acids: CASSTGLSNTEAFF. CDR3 sequence (DNA): TGTGCCAGCAGCACCGGACTGTCTAACACTGAAGCTTTCTTT.

This chain links TRBV5-4 with TRBJ2-3; TRBD2 matches 7 bases. Germline loops: CDR1 SGHNT, CDR2 YYREEE (reference sequence). The V segment lost 4 bases and the J segment 2 bases; nucleotides outside the gene matches: 7. The CDR3 covers 15 residues. The CDR3 DNA sequence: TGTGCCAGCAGCACGCGGGGGACTTTCACAGATACGCAGTATTTT. It codes for CASSTRGTFTDTQYF.

This clone was observed a handful of times. The chain is built from TRBV5-5 and TRBJ1-6; D unresolved. CDR3 length equals 11 residues. V shed 0 bases and J shed 8 bases, with 0 bases lying between them. Germline values: CDR1 SGHKS, CDR2 YYEKEE (reference sequence). The CDR3 is CASSLDSPLHF. The CDR3 coding sequence is TGTGCCAGCAGCTTGGATTCACCCCTCCACTTT.

DNA for the CDR3: TGCGCCAGCAGCCCGGGACTAGCGGGGGGGACAATAGTCCATGAGCAGTTCTTC. It yields the protein CASSPGLAGGTIVHEQFF. The V call is TRBV5-1, the J call TRBJ2-1, with TRBD2 matching over 16 bases. The ends lost 4 bases at V and 8 bases at J; junction bases unmatched: 12. Germline V gives CDR1 SGHRS, CDR2 YFSETQ. The CDR3 sequence is 18 residues long.

The chain has TRBV5-6 and TRBJ2-3, with D possibly being TRBD1 (6 bases). Trimming stripped 4 bases from V and 1 base from J, with 16 bases between. The CDR3 sequence is 16 residues long. Germline lookup yields CDR1 SGHDT and CDR2 YYEEEE. CDR3 loop: CASSLGTGLRTDTQYF. The CDR3 nucleotides read TGTGCCAGCAGCCTAGGCACAGGGCTCCGCACAGATACGCAGTATTTT.

The gene calls are TRBV6-5 and TRBJ2-3; D call uncertain. The CDR3 is made up of 12 amino acids. V shed 6 bases and J shed 1 base, with 5 bases lying between them. Germline V lookup: CDR1 MNHEY, CDR2 SVGAGI. The CDR3 reads CASSLGTDTQYF. In DNA, the CDR3 is TGTGCCAGCAGCCTAGGCACAGATACGCAGTATTTT.

The chain joins TRBV14 to TRBJ2-5; D possibly uses TRBD1 or TRBD2 (5 bases each). This CDR3 is built from 16 residues. The germline V and J ends were trimmed by 4 bases and 5 bases, with 20 bases remaining between them. CDR1 is SGHDN, CDR2 FVKESK, per germline. In nucleotides, the CDR3 is TGTGCCAGCAGCCGAATCGGCAGGGTGGGAGACGAGACCCAGTACTTC. This translates into CASSRIGRVGDETQYF.

V and J are TRBV5-4 and TRBJ2-6; D is possibly TRBD1 (6 bases). CDR3 length equals 16 residues. Germline CDR1 and CDR2: SGHNT and YYREEE (reference sequence). Trimming stripped 4 bases from V and 3 bases from J, with 14 bases between. CDR3 coding DNA: TGTGCCAGCAGCCAGGGGCCTCGGGGTGGGGCCAACGTCCTGACTTTC. Its translation: CASSQGPRGGANVLTF.

The J gene is TRBJ1-5, the V gene TRBV7-2, with D uncertain. Trimming left V 1 base short and J 5 bases short, with 3 bases between. Per germline, CDR1 SGHTA and CDR2 FQGNSA. The CDR3 runs 12 residues. The CDR3 loop reads CASSLGYQPQHF. The CDR3, as DNA: TGTGCCAGCAGCTTAGGGTATCAGCCCCAGCATTTT. Filled out from reference TRBV7-2 and TRBJ1-5, the complete variable domain reads GAGVSQSPSNKVTEKGKDVELRCDPISGHTALYWYRQSLGQGLEFLIYFQGNSAPDKSGLPSDRFSAERTGGSVSTLTIQRTQQEDSAVYLCASSLGYQPQHFGDGTRLSIL.

The sample holds one count of this clone. V is TRBV27 and J is TRBJ1-2; possible D gene TRBD1, 5 bases. This CDR3 contains 16 residues. The V end was cut by 5 bases, the J end by 4 bases, with 20 bases between. CDR1 and CDR2 (germline): MNHEY, SMNVEV (reference sequence). DNA of the CDR3: TGTGCCAGCAGTCCTCCCGGTGCGGGGGATCTCTATGGCTACACCTTC. Protein: CASSPPGAGDLYGYTF.

The J gene is TRBJ1-1, the V gene TRBV19; D possibly corresponds to TRBD1 (5 bases). The CDR3 sequence is 15 residues long. Trimming took off 1 base at V and 0 bases at J, with 9 bases between the two ends. Looked up from germline, CDR1 is LNHDA and CDR2 is SQIVND (reference sequence). Here the CDR3 reads CASSIGGVLNTEAFF. The CDR3 coding sequence is TGTGCCAGTAGTATAGGAGGGGTCTTGAACACTGAAGCTTTCTTT.